This T cell receptor beta chain was documented in a study of OX40 agonist ivuxolimab in advanced cancers. For the study at large: Ivuxolimab doses were 0.01, 0.1, 0.3, 1.5, 3 or 10 mg/kg every 2 weeks.

The protocol was immunoSEQ multiplex PCR, while the TCRdb copy is restricted to in-frame clones and leaves out a portion. Seen here are 90,000 or so clones, roughly nine tenths observed once, and the top ten hold 2.6%. In its sample, this clone was seen once. On cycle 4 day 1 and cycle 7 day 1, as well as at baseline, blood was sampled. Trimming cost V 5 bases and J 3 bases; bases outside gene matches: 4. Germline V lookup: CDR1 SGHTA, CDR2 FQGTGA. The CDR3 has 15 amino acids. This receptor was taken from an adult with an advanced solid tumor such as melanoma, head and neck, liver or kidney cancer. The sample was CD4+ or CD8+ T cells sorted from blood, taken in a trial of the OX40 agonist ivuxolimab. The chain employs TRBV7-3 and TRBJ2-1; 10 nucleotides agree with TRBD2. The CDR3 sequence is CASSDGLADYNEQFF. The CDR3 nucleotides are TGTGCCAGCAGCGACGGACTAGCGGACTACAATGAGCAGTTCTTC.